The next 9 T cell receptor beta chains were all read from a single sample in a study of T-cell memory formation after mild COVID-19. Using its own MiXCR run on the 5' RACE reads, TCRdb lists one record per CDR3 protein. The sample yields 400,000 to 500,000 distinct CDR3 sequences, 15% to 20% seen once. Sequencing was carried out using PBMCs or a T cell subset sorted from them (not recorded which). The receptors derive from an adult woman who had mild COVID-19 (a few samples of this study predate the infection). Cell type and time point are not known.

The genes are TRBV20-1 and TRBJ2-3; perhaps D is TRBD1 or TRBD2 (5 bases each). Trimming took 1 base from V and 3 from J, leaving 17 bases between them. Germline CDR1 and CDR2: DFQATT and SNEGSKA (reference sequence). The length of the CDR3 is 16 residues. The DNA of the CDR3 is TGCAGTGCTAGAGTAGAATGGGGGATTCGGACAGATACGCAGTATTTT. This sequence encodes CSARVEWGIRTDTQYF.

V usage is TRBV7-9 and J usage is TRBJ2-3; D is unresolved. Per germline, CDR1 SEHNR and CDR2 FQNEAQ (reference sequence). V lost 6 bases to trimming and J lost 0 bases, with 16 bases between them. This CDR3 has 16 amino acids. The CDR3 is CASSSTISSSTDTQYF. Here the CDR3 DNA reads TGTGCCAGCAGTTCAACTATATCCTCTAGCACAGATACGCAGTATTTT.

This clonotype was seen a handful of times. Here the CDR3 reads CASSPEDSRMVDVQYF. In DNA form, the CDR3 reads TGTGCCAGCTCACCAGAAGATAGCAGGATGGTCGATGTGCAGTACTTC. The rearrangement uses TRBV18 and TRBJ2-7; D ambiguous. Germline V CDR1 and CDR2: KGHSH, LQKENI. V gave up 2 bases and J gave up 9 bases, with 23 bases separating them. The CDR3 contains 16 residues.

This chain joins TRBV27 and TRBJ2-7; 8 positions agree with TRBD1. The CDR3 is made up of 15 amino acids. With V trimmed by 3 bases and J by 3 bases, 7 bases remained unmatched. Looked up from germline, CDR1 is MNHEY and CDR2 is SMNVEV (reference sequence). As DNA, the CDR3 is TGTGCCAGCAGTTTCCCCGGGACAGGCGTCTACGAGCAGTACTTC. It yields the protein CASSFPGTGVYEQYF.

The chain uses TRBV9 and TRBJ2-2; D possibly corresponds to TRBD2 (6 bases). Germline assignment: CDR1 SGDLS and CDR2 YYNGEE. V lost 3 bases and J 9 bases, leaving 9 bases between the germline ends. The CDR3 is made up of 12 amino acids. CDR3 DNA sequence: TGTGCCAGCAGCGCGGGAGCCCGGGAGCTGTTTTTT. It encodes CASSAGARELFF.

This clonotype came up a few times. The genes are TRBV9 and TRBJ1-1, with D possibly being TRBD1 (6 bases). CDR3 length: 16 amino acids. The germline V and J ends were trimmed by 0 bases and 0 bases, with 12 bases remaining between them. Germline loops: CDR1 SGDLS, CDR2 YYNGEE. The chain's CDR3 is CASSVAPDRLNTEAFF. As DNA, the CDR3 is TGTGCCAGCAGCGTAGCGCCCGACAGGTTGAACACTGAAGCTTTCTTT.

The J gene is TRBJ2-3, the V gene TRBV20-1; D might be TRBD1 or TRBD2, each matching 7 bases. The CDR3 spans 14 residues. V lost 4 bases and J lost 3, with 14 bases in between. Looked up from germline, CDR1 is DFQATT and CDR2 is SNEGSKA (reference sequence). As DNA, the CDR3 is TGCAGTGCTACCCCAGGGGGAGGGACAGATACGCAGTATTTT. It translates to CSATPGGGTDTQYF.

The rearrangement uses TRBV7-9 and TRBJ2-7; TRBD1 agrees at 9 bases. The V and J ends lost 1 base and 3 bases, in that order; junction bases with no gene match: 10. There are 17 residues in the CDR3. Germline V gene data show CDR1 as SEHNR and CDR2 as FQNEAQ (reference sequence). CDR3 DNA: TGTGCCAGCAGCTTAGAGGTGGGGGACAGGGCATTCTACGAGCAGTACTTC. This sequence encodes CASSLEVGDRAFYEQYF.

This clonotype was counted once. The chain links TRBV2 to TRBJ1-2, with D unresolved. Germline CDR1 and CDR2: SNHLY and FYNNEI. V was cut by 4 bases and J by 4 bases, with 10 bases left in between. The CDR3 covers 13 residues. The CDR3 DNA reads as TGTGCCAGCAGTGTGTTACAGCTCTATGGCTACACCTTC. Its protein product is CASSVLQLYGYTF.